Sequencing of this T cell receptor (beta chain) was carried out in a study of blood T cells in healthy people across ages. Every sample yielded at least 6.5 million isolated PBMCs. Germline V gene data show CDR1 as SGHAT and CDR2 as FQNNGV. V lost 2 bases and J lost 1, with 9 bases in between. The CDR3 loop spans 15 amino acids. With a J-beta primer mix and a sample-barcoded 5' primer, a second PCR ran roughly 6 to 11 cycles. Each single sample gave us at least 2.5 million CDR3-containing paired-end reads. TCRdb independently ran MiXCR on the 5' RACE reads; one entry per CDR3 protein. The sample yields 1.5 million to 2 million distinct CDR3 sequences, 28% seen once. This clonotype was detected a few times.

The source is a woman aged 25-40 years in good health. This sequence joins TRBV11-2 and TRBJ2-1; D is ambiguous. The specimen was blood. Here the CDR3 DNA reads TGTGCCAGCAGCTTAAAGGGTTTTTCCTACAATGAGCAGTTCTTC. It is translated as CASSLKGFSYNEQFF.